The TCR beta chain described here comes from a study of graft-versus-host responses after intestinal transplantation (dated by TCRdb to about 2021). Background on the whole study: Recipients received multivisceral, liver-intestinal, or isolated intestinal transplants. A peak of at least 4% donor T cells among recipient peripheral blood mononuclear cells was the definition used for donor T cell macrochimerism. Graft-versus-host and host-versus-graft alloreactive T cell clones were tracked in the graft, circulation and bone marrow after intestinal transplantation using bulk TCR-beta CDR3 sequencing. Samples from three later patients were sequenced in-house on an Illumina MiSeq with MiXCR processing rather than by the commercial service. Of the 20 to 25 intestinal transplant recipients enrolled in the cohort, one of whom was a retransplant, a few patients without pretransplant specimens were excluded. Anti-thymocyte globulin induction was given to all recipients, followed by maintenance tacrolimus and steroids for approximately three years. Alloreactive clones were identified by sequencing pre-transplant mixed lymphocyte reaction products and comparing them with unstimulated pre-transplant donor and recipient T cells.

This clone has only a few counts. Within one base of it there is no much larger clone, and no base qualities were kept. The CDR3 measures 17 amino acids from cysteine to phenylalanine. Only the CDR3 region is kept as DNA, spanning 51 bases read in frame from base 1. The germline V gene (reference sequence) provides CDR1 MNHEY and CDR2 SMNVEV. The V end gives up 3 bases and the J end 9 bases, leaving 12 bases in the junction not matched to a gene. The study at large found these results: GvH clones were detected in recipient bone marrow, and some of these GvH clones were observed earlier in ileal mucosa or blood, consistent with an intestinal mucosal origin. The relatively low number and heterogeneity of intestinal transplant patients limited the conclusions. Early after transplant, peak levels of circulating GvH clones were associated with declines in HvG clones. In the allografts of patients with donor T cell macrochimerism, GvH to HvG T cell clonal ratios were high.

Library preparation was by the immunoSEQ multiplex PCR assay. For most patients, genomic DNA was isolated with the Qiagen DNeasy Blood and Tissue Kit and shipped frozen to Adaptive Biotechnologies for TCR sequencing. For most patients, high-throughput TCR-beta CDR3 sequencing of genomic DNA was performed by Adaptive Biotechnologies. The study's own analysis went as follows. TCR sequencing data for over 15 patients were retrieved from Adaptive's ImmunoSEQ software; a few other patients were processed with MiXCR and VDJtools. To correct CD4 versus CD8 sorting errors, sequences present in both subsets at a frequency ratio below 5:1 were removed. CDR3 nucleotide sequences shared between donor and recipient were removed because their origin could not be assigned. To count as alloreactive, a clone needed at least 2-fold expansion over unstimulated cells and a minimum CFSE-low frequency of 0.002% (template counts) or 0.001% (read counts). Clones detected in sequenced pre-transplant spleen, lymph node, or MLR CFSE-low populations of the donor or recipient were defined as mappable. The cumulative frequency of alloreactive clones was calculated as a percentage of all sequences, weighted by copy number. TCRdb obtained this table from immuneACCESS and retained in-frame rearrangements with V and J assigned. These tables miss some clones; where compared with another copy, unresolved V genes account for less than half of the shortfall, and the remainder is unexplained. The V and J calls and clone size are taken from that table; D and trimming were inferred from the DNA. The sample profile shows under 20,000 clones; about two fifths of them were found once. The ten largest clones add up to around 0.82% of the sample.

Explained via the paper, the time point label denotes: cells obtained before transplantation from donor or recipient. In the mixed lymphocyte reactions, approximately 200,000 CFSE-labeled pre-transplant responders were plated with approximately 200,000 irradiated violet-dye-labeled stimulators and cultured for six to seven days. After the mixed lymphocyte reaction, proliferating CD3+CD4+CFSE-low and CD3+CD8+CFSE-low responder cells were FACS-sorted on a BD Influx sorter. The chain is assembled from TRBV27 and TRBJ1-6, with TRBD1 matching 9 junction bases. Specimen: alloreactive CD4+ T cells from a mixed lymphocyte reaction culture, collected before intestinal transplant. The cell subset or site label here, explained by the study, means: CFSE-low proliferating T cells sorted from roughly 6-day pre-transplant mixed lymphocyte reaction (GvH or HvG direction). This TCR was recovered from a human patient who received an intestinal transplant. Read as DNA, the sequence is TGTGCCAGCAGTTTGCAAAACAGGGGGCCGTCCTCTTCACCCCTCCACTTT. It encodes CASSLQNRGPSSSPLHF.